Shown below are 23 T cell receptor beta chains from a single sample sequenced in a study of blood T cell repertoires in COVID-19 (dated by TCRdb to the early 2020s). To prepare the library, the immunoSEQ multiplex PCR assay was applied. Entries here come from immuneACCESS through TCRdb and include only in-frame sequences with V and J called. Some clones fail to appear in such tables; in the studies checked, an unresolved V gene covers under half of the shortfall, and the cause of the remainder is unknown. The sample contains 30,000 to 35,000 clones, 89% of them found a single time. The ten biggest clones cover approximately 30% of the sample. Input material: peripheral blood. These receptors all come from a man older than 75 with acute or convalescent COVID-19.

The rearrangement joins TRBV27 to TRBJ2-1; D not resolved. This CDR3 is built from 15 residues. The germline CDR1 and CDR2 sequences are MNHEY and SMNVEV (reference sequence). The germline V and J ends were trimmed by 2 bases and 5 bases, with 13 bases remaining between them. The CDR3 bases are TGTGCCAGCAGTTTAGGGCAGCTGAGAAACAATGAGCAGTTCTTC. It translates to CASSLGQLRNNEQFF.

The chain links TRBV6-1 to TRBJ2-7; 12 nucleotides match TRBD2. V gave up 3 bases and J gave up 6 bases; unmatched junction bases: 6. CDR1 is MNHNS and CDR2 is SASEGT in the germline V gene. The CDR3 contains 15 residues. The CDR3 nucleotides read TGTGCCAGCAGTGACAGGACTAGCGGGACCATCGAGCAGTACTTC. Protein sequence: CASSDRTSGTIEQYF.

This chain's CDR3 is CASSPWTGREAFF. The DNA for the CDR3 is TGTGCCAGCAGCCCGTGGACAGGCCGTGAAGCTTTCTTT. This chain uses TRBV5-4 with TRBJ1-1; TRBD1 matches at 7 bases. V was pared by 4 bases and J by 7 bases, with 7 bases of the junction left unmatched. The CDR3 loop spans 13 amino acids. Germline V gives CDR1 SGHNT, CDR2 YYREEE (reference sequence).

The chain is built from TRBV19 and TRBJ2-1; D might be TRBD2 (6 bases). This CDR3 comprises 16 residues. The germline CDR1 and CDR2 sequences are LNHDA and SQIVND (reference sequence). The ends were cut back, 5 bases at V and 4 bases at J, with 18 bases in the middle. CDR3 nucleotides: TGTGCCAGTAGTCCCCCACCGTCGGGGGTATACAATGAGCAGTTCTTC. It translates to CASSPPPSGVYNEQFF.

The V gene is TRBV5-1, the J gene TRBJ2-2; D perhaps matches TRBD2 (5 bases). The CDR3 spans 15 residues. The V end lost 0 bases, the J end lost 4 bases, and 10 bases lay between the germline ends. Germline V CDR1 and CDR2: SGHRS, YFSETQ. The CDR3 loop reads CASSLGELATGELFF. The CDR3 DNA is TGCGCCAGCAGCTTGGGGGAGCTAGCCACCGGGGAGCTGTTTTTT.

V gene TRBV6-5 combines with J gene TRBJ2-1, with a weak D call TRBD1 (5 bases). V was clipped by 5 bases and J by 8 bases, with 16 bases between them. Germline V gene sequence: CDR1 MNHEY, CDR2 SVGAGI. The CDR3 sequence is 14 residues long. This chain's CDR3 is CASSPSTVGHEQFF. The CDR3 DNA reads TGTGCCAGCAGTCCTTCTACGGTGGGGCATGAGCAGTTCTTC.

Only a few counts were recorded for this clone. The chain employs TRBV5-8 and TRBJ1-1; D uncertain. CDR3 length: 11 amino acids. V lost 4 bases, J lost 5 bases, and 6 bases lay in between. Germline loops: CDR1 SGHTS, CDR2 YDEGEE. The CDR3 sequence is CASSPRTEAFF. The CDR3 DNA reads as TGTGCCAGCAGCCCCAGGACTGAAGCTTTCTTT. Based on the CDR3 plus reference TRBV5-8 and TRBJ1-1, the full variable domain is EAGVTQSPTHLIKTRGQQATLRCSPISGHTSVYWYQQALGLGLQFLLWYDEGEERNRGNFPPRFSGRQFPNYSSELNVNALELEDSALYLCASSPRTEAFFGQGTRLTVV.

The V gene is TRBV28, the J gene TRBJ1-2; D uncertain. The ends were cut back, 5 bases at V and 6 bases at J, with 7 bases in the middle. CDR1 is MDHEN, CDR2 SYDVKM, per germline. CDR3 length equals 11 residues. As DNA, the CDR3 is TGTGCCAGCAGTGGTACGGATGGCTACACCTTC. This encodes CASSGTDGYTF.

This chain links TRBV29-1 with TRBJ2-3, with 9 nucleotides matching TRBD1. The length of the CDR3 is 13 residues. Germline V gene lookup returns CDR1 SQVTM and CDR2 ANQGSEA. The trim removed 6 bases at V and 3 bases at J, leaving 4 bases unmatched. CDR3 residues: CSVRQGGTDTQYF. CDR3 sequence (DNA): TGCAGCGTACGACAGGGGGGGACAGATACGCAGTATTTT.

This clone was recorded once. The CDR3 DNA reads as TGTGCCAGCAGCTCGGGACAGCCGGGACTAGCCGACTACGAGCAGTACTTC. Translation gives CASSSGQPGLADYEQYF. V is TRBV6-8 and J is TRBJ2-7; 9 nucleotides agree with TRBD2. This CDR3 is 17 amino acids long. V shed 6 bases, J shed 3 bases, and the junction held 15 bases outside the gene matches. Germline lookup yields CDR1 MNHGY and CDR2 SAAAGT.

This clone has just a few counts. The rearrangement joins TRBV5-1 to TRBJ2-1; TRBD2 matches 13 bases. This CDR3 contains 15 residues. The trim removed 0 bases at V and 8 bases at J, leaving 2 bases unmatched. Germline lookup yields CDR1 SGHRS and CDR2 YFSETQ. CDR3 loop: CASSLGLAGGDEQFF. CDR3 coding DNA: TGCGCCAGCAGCTTGGGACTAGCGGGAGGTGATGAGCAGTTCTTC.

This chain joins TRBV19 and TRBJ2-4, with TRBD2 matching over 7 bases. There are 19 residues in the CDR3. With 5 bases clipped from V and 0 bases from J, the junction kept 16 bases outside the gene matches. Germline loops: CDR1 LNHDA, CDR2 SQIVND (reference sequence). CDR3 loop: CASSASLTGTTLAKNIQYF. The DNA of the CDR3 is TGTGCCAGTAGTGCTTCACTAACCGGGACTACGTTAGCCAAAAACATTCAGTACTTC.

The J gene is TRBJ2-5, the V gene TRBV5-1; TRBD1 agrees at 7 bases. The CDR3 has 16 amino acids. CDR1 and CDR2 (germline): SGHRS, YFSETQ. Germline trimming cut 2 bases from V and 4 bases from J; bases unmatched to any gene: 11. The CDR3 DNA reads as TGCGCCAGCAGCTTTGGGGACAGTGGAGGTGCAGAGACCCAGTACTTC. Protein: CASSFGDSGGAETQYF. Variable domain in full (rest from reference TRBV5-1 and TRBJ2-5): KAGVTQTPRYLIKTRGQQVTLSCSPISGHRSVSWYQQTPGQGLQFLFEYFSETQRNKGNFPGRFSGRQFSNSRSEMNVSTLELGDSALYLCASSFGDSGGAETQYFGPGTRLLVL.

This clone was seen only a few times. The chain employs TRBV29-1 and TRBJ1-4, with 7 bases identical to TRBD1. The CDR3 is made up of 14 amino acids. V lost 3 bases and J lost 7; bases outside the gene matches: 8. CDR1 is SQVTM, CDR2 ANQGSEA, per germline. CDR3 bases: TGCAGCGTTGAGATGGACAGGTATCCTGAAAAACTGTTTTTT. Encoded protein: CSVEMDRYPEKLFF.

CDR3 DNA sequence: TGTGCCAGCAGCACGGTACCCGACAATGAGCAGTTCTTC. Translation: CASSTVPDNEQFF. This chain uses TRBV3-1 (or the pseudogene TRBV3-2) with TRBJ2-1; no firm D call. Deletions cut 5 bases from V and 5 bases from J, with 10 bases between. Looked up from germline, CDR1 is LGHDT and CDR2 is YNNKEL (reference sequence). CDR3 length: 13 residues.

The chain is built from TRBV18 and TRBJ1-1; D remains unclear. The CDR3 is 14 amino acids. Germline CDR1 is KGHSH and CDR2 is LQKENI. V was cut by 1 base and J by 3 bases, with 9 bases left in between. CDR3 sequence: CASSPQELYTEAFF. The CDR3, as DNA: TGTGCCAGCTCACCACAAGAGCTGTACACTGAAGCTTTCTTT.

This clone occurred a few times. The J gene is TRBJ1-2, the V gene TRBV27, with unresolved D. Trimming took 3 bases from V and 6 from J, leaving 23 bases between them. The CDR3 has 17 residues. Per the germline V gene, CDR1 is MNHEY and CDR2 is SMNVEV (reference sequence). The CDR3 DNA reads TGTGCCAGCAGTTTCCACCCGGTGAGCCAAATTATCGATGGCTACACCTTC. Translated: CASSFHPVSQIIDGYTF.

This clone is a singleton in its sample. This chain joins TRBV5-1 and TRBJ2-5; 8 nucleotides align to TRBD1. This CDR3 contains 15 residues. Losses at the gene ends were 0 bases for V and 5 bases for J; bases not matched to a gene: 6. Germline lookup yields CDR1 SGHRS and CDR2 YFSETQ. CDR3 protein: CASSLEVGQAETQYF. CDR3 nucleotide sequence: TGCGCCAGCAGCTTGGAGGTGGGACAGGCGGAGACCCAGTACTTC.

This clone appeared once. The chain links TRBV6-1 to TRBJ2-1; possible D gene TRBD2, 6 bases. V was shortened by 1 base and J by 2 bases, with 12 bases between the two germline ends. Germline V gene sequence: CDR1 MNHNS, CDR2 SASEGT. CDR3 length equals 16 residues. CDR3 loop: CASSEGRLEAYNEQFF. The CDR3 DNA is TGTGCCAGCAGTGAAGGCCGACTAGAAGCCTACAATGAGCAGTTCTTC.

This sequence joins TRBV7-9 and TRBJ2-7; 7 nucleotides match TRBD2. V lost 3 bases, J lost 0 bases, and 5 bases stayed unmatched. From germline, CDR1 is SEHNR and CDR2 FQNEAQ (reference sequence). The CDR3 has 15 amino acids. CDR3 loop: CASSLGGFLSYEQYF. CDR3 nucleotides: TGTGCCAGCAGCTTGGGGGGGTTCCTCTCCTACGAGCAGTACTTC. Drawing the rest from reference TRBV7-9 and TRBJ2-7, the complete variable domain is DTGVSQNPRHKITKRGQNVTFRCDPISEHNRLYWYRQTLGQGPEFLTYFQNEAQLEKSRLLSDRFSAERPKGSFSTLEIQRTEQGDSAMYLCASSLGGFLSYEQYFGPGTRLTVT.

This chain joins TRBV3-1 (or the pseudogene TRBV3-2) and TRBJ2-7, with a possible D match to TRBD1 (6 bases). V lost 1 base and J lost 2, with 12 bases in between. The CDR3 is 15 amino acids. Germline loops: CDR1 LGHDT, CDR2 YNNKEL (reference sequence). The CDR3 region has the DNA TGTGCCAGCAGCCAAGCGGGCAGGGGCACCTACGAGCAGTACTTC. The encoded protein is CASSQAGRGTYEQYF.

The chain employs TRBV19 and TRBJ1-1; possibly TRBD1 for D (6 bases). This CDR3 has 14 residues. V was cut by 7 bases and J by 5 bases, with 17 bases left in between. Germline V gene data show CDR1 as LNHDA and CDR2 as SQIVND (reference sequence). The CDR3: CASIDGGTSTEAFF. The CDR3 DNA follows: TGTGCCAGTATCGACGGGGGGACAAGTACTGAAGCTTTCTTT.

This chain uses TRBV5-6 with TRBJ1-2; a possible D gene is TRBD1 (5 bases). The CDR3 totals 13 residues. Germline lookup yields CDR1 SGHDT and CDR2 YYEEEE. V lost 0 bases and J lost 8, with 11 bases in between. The CDR3 reads CASSLGQLLGYTF. The CDR3 coding sequence is TGTGCCAGCAGCTTGGGACAGCTCTTGGGCTACACCTTC.